Listed below are T cell receptor beta chains from one sample, sequenced in a study of shared clonotypes between healthy human individuals. The repertoire was sequenced with immunoSEQ multiplex PCR; TCRdb's copy has only in-frame clones and lacks some. The sample yields hundreds of thousands of clones, around two thirds seen once. Sequencing was done on a sample of memory CD4+ T cells sorted from blood. Receptors originate from a young woman in good health. Each CDR3 is given with its conserved first and last residue. Each record gives: J gene, clone size, V gene, D gene, CDR3 protein, CDR3 DNA. The D gene is left open where the match is weak. Not all rows give a size; the values are once, few, many and, for expanded clones, a class.

TRBJ1-2 NA TRBV9 TRBD1 CASSTTDRANGYTF TGTGCCAGCAGCACAACCGACAGGGCCAATGGCTACACCTTC
TRBJ2-1 NA TRBV28 NA CASSSFRTASYNEQFF TGTGCCAGCAGTTCCTTCCGGACGGCCTCCTACAATGAGCAGTTCTTC
TRBJ2-2 NA TRBV11-3 TRBD1 CASSLRQGAGELFF TGTGCCAGCAGCTTACGTCAGGGGGCCGGGGAGCTGTTTTTT
TRBJ2-5 few TRBV7-9 NA CASSFPRTVKETQYF TGTGCCAGCAGCTTTCCGAGGACAGTTAAAGAGACCCAGTACTTC
TRBJ2-1 few TRBV6-5 NA CAPSRGANEQFF TGTGCCCCCAGCCGGGGAGCGAATGAGCAGTTCTTC
TRBJ2-7 NA TRBV2 NA CASSVGPTYEQYF TGTGCCAGCAGTGTTGGTCCGACCTACGAGCAGTACTTC
TRBJ2-5 NA TRBV5-6 NA CASSLGGSAPPETQYF TGTGCCAGCAGCTTGGGGGGATCGGCCCCCCCGGAGACCCAGTACTTC
TRBJ2-1 few TRBV19 NA CASSIDRDRNEQFF TGTGCCAGTAGTATAGACAGGGATCGCAATGAGCAGTTCTTC
TRBJ1-2 NA TRBV18 TRBD1 CASSPGTGRNSF TGTGCCAGCTCACCAGGGACAGGCCGTAATTCCTTC
TRBJ2-1 NA TRBV19 TRBD2 CASSHPSGSFDEQFF TGTGCCAGTAGCCACCCTAGCGGGAGTTTCGATGAGCAGTTCTTC
TRBJ2-1 NA TRBV7-9 NA CASSLDWSNYNEQFF TGTGCCAGCAGCTTGGATTGGTCGAACTACAATGAGCAGTTCTTC